This TCR beta chain was captured by sequencing in a study of T cells in Graves' hyperthyroidism and ophthalmopathy (dated by TCRdb to about 2019). Study-level background: Peripheral blood was collected at initial diagnosis, before any treatment. The approximately 90 discovery patients were divided at random into training and test sets in a 7:3 ratio. The paper describes TCR Vbeta CDR3 sequencing of 135 peripheral blood samples, made up of about 41 ophthalmopathy patients, 70 to 80 hyperthyroidism patients and 17 progressor patients. To identify distinguishing TCR V-J signatures, a discovery cohort of 90 to 100 patients was used, comprising some 43 with Graves' ophthalmopathy and 57 with stable Graves' hyperthyroidism. In more than five Graves' hyperthyroidism patients, the study also compared T-cell repertoires from thyroid tissue with T-cell repertoires from blood. Prospective prediction of ophthalmopathy was tested in an independent validation cohort consisting of some 18 hyperthyroidism patients and 17 patients who later progressed to ophthalmopathy. Following sampling, methimazole starting at 30 mg daily was given to hyperthyroidism patients, and high-dose intravenous methylprednisolone was given to ophthalmopathy patients. What the study reported, not specific to this receptor: In validation, the model predicted progression to ophthalmopathy a median of 6.5 months before onset, with approximately 71% sensitivity and 72.22% specificity. Blood samples also contained most of the expanded thyroid clonotypes (frequency above 0.001), which suggests that blood repertoires may reflect thyroid immune responses. In cross-validation, a model built on a 13 V-J signature told ophthalmopathy apart from stable hyperthyroidism with approximately 90% sensitivity and about 81% specificity, and in testing the same model reached 80%/75%. No statistical method was used to fix the sample size in advance, and group allocation was not hidden from the investigators.

This clonotype was counted a few times. Which antigen it targets is not known. No clone much larger than this one lies a single base away; base qualities are absent. Hyperthyroidism patients were newly diagnosed, had a disease duration of under 2 months, and were aged 18 to 65 years. Exclusion was applied to patients with uncontrolled infections, other autoimmune diseases, pregnancy or lactation. Diagnoses relied on clinical symptoms, serum thyroxine and TRAb, thyroid ultrasound and orbital computed tomography. For progressor patients, blood was drawn at the first diagnosis of hyperthyroidism, before any ophthalmopathy symptoms had appeared. PBMCs were isolated from approximately 10 ml of fresh peripheral blood by Ficoll-Paque density gradient centrifugation. Progressor patients were initially diagnosed with Graves' hyperthyroidism and developed ophthalmopathy during follow-up. Total RNA was extracted using Trizol reagent, and RNA quality was assessed on an Agilent 2100 Bioanalyzer.

TCR beta CDR3 regions were amplified from RNA transcripts. A first-round RT-PCR of the TCR CDR3 used the HTBI primer set with the Qiagen OneStep RT-PCR kit. The libraries were constructed in a second round of multiplex PCR and then size-selected and purified. Libraries were sequenced paired-end with 100 bp reads on an Illumina HiSeq2000. Processing in the source paper ran as follows. SOAPnuke was used to process the raw data, removing reads that contained adapters or uncalled bases, had a mean Phred below 15, or lacked an exact match to the constant primer or identifier. High-quality paired reads were merged using COPE v1.2.5, and each unique nucleotide sequence was defined as a clonotype. MiTCR v1.1 was used to align the clonotypes against IMGT TRBV, TRBD and TRBJ reference segments. Analysis was restricted to V-J combinations with a frequency above 0.0001, which covered just over 98% of repertoires. The TCS score was defined as the ratio of F50 (clonal expansion) to E x V (chaos), calculated using BLOSUM62-based TCRdist between CDR3 peptides within each V-J. Welch's t-statistics and random forest reduced around 550 V-J features to about 13, which were used in a naive Bayes classifier (R e1071). TCRdb ran its own pipeline on the public reads, namely fastp trimming at Q25 and MiXCR clone calling, and kept in-frame beta chains. Entries that share a CDR3 protein sequence are merged under the most common genes and DNA. What appears here as the V and J calls and clone size reflects TCRdb's work, not the paper's. The sample table holds about 130,000 distinct CDR3 sequences, of which approximately 20% were seen once. The ten largest make up around 69% of the sample.

Ends trimmed: V by 5 bases, J by 5 bases; bases unmatched to a gene: 8. Its CDR3 holds 14 amino acids, cysteine through phenylalanine. Only the CDR3 region is kept as DNA, spanning 42 bases read in frame from base 1. CDR1 and CDR2 are read off the germline V gene as SQVTM and ANQGSEA. Sequencing input: blood. This sequence was found in a woman in her fifties or sixties with Graves' hyperthyroidism that later progressed to Graves' ophthalmopathy. This sequence uses TRBV29-1 and TRBJ2-1, and TRBD2 matches 8 of the central bases. The nucleotide sequence is TGCAGCGTTCCCCTAGCGGGCCGACACAATGAGCAGTTCTTC. This translates into CSVPLAGRHNEQFF.